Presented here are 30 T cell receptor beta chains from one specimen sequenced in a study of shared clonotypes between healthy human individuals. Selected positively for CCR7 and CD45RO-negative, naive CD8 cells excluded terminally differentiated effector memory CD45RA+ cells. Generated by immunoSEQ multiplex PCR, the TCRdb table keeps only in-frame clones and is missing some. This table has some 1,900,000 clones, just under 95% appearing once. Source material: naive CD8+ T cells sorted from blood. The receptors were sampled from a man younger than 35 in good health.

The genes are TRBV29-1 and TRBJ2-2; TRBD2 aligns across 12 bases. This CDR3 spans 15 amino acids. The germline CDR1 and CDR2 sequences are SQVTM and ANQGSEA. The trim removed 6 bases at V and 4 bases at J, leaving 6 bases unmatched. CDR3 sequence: CSVRLAGEGTGELFF. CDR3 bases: TGCAGCGTGAGACTAGCGGGGGAAGGCACCGGGGAGCTGTTTTTT.

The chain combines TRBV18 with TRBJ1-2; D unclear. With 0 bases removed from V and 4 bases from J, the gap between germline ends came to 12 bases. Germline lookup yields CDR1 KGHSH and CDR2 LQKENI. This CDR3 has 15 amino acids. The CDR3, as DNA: TGTGCCAGCTCACCACCGGGTCCAATGCCCTATGGCTACACCTTC. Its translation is CASSPPGPMPYGYTF.

DNA of the CDR3: TGTGCCAGCAGTTTCTTGGTATCAGGGCTCTCCTACGAGCAGTACTTC. This gives the protein CASSFLVSGLSYEQYF. The chain combines TRBV28 with TRBJ2-7; D may be TRBD1 (5 bases). V dropped 3 bases and J dropped 0 bases, with 15 bases sitting between them. CDR1 and CDR2 (germline): MDHEN, SYDVKM. This CDR3 region has 16 residues. The full variable domain, rest sourced from reference TRBV28 and TRBJ2-7, is DVKVTQSSRYLVKRTGEKVFLECVQDMDHENMFWYRQDPGLGLRLIYFSYDVKMKEKGDIPEGYSVSREKKERFSLILESASTNQTSMYLCASSFLVSGLSYEQYFGPGTRLTVT.

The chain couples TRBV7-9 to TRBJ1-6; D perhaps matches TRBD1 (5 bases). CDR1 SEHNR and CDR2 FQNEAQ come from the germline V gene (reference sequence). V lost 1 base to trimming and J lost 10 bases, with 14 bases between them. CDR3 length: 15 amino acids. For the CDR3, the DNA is TGTGCCAGCAGCTTAGACGGGGCTAGGAGATCACCCCTCCACTTT. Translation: CASSLDGARRSPLHF.

The CDR3: CASSVFITGFDTIYF. The CDR3 bases are TGTGCCAGCAGCGTATTCATCACAGGGTTTGACACCATATATTTT. The V and J genes are TRBV9 and TRBJ1-3, with D perhaps matching TRBD1 (6 bases). The CDR3 loop spans 15 amino acids. Trimming left V 1 base short and J 8 bases short, with 16 bases between. Germline CDR1 is SGDLS and CDR2 is YYNGEE. The full variable domain, its missing parts supplied by reference TRBV9 and TRBJ1-3, is DSGVTQTPKHLITATGQRVTLRCSPRSGDLSVYWYQQSLDQGLQFLIQYYNGEERAKGNILERFSAQQFPDLHSELNLSSLELGDSALYFCASSVFITGFDTIYFGEGSWLTVV.

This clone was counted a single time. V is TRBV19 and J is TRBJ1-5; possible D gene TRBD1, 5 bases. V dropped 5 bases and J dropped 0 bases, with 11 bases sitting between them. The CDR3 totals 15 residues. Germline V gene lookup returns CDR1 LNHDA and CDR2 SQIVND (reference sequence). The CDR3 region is CASSPEGYSNQPQHF. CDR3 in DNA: TGTGCCAGTAGTCCTGAGGGGTATAGCAATCAGCCCCAGCATTTT.

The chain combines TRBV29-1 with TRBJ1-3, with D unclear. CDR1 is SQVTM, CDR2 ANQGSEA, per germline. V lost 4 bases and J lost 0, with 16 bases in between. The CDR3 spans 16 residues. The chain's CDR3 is CSVVTPGPDSGNTIYF. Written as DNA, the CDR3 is TGCAGCGTTGTTACCCCCGGGCCGGACTCTGGAAACACCATATATTTT.

The CDR3: CASSFGQNQPQHF. CDR3 coding DNA: TGTGCCAGCAGCTTTGGACAAAATCAGCCCCAGCATTTT. The chain recombines TRBV11-1 with TRBJ1-5, with D possibly matching TRBD1 (5 bases). This CDR3 has 13 amino acids. Trimming cost V 3 bases and J 4 bases, with 7 bases left between them. The germline gives CDR1 SGHAT, CDR2 FQDESV (reference sequence).

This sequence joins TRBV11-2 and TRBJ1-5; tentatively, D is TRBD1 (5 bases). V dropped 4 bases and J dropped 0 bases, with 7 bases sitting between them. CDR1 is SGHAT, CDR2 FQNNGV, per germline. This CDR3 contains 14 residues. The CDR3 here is CASSSDSSNQPQHF. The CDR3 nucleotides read TGTGCCAGCAGCTCCGACAGTAGCAATCAGCCCCAGCATTTT.

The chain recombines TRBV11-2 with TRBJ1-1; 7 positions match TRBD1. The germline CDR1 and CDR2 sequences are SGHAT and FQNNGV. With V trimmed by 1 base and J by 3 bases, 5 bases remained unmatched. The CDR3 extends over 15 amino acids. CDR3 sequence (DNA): TGTGCCAGCAGCTTAGTCGAGGGGGCCCACACTGAAGCTTTCTTT. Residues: CASSLVEGAHTEAFF.

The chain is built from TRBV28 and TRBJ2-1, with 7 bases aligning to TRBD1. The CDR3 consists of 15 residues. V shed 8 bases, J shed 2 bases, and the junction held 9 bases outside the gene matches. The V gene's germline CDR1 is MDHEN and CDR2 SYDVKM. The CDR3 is CASARNRGTYNEQFF. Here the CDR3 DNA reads TGTGCCAGCGCCCGGAACAGGGGAACCTACAATGAGCAGTTCTTC.

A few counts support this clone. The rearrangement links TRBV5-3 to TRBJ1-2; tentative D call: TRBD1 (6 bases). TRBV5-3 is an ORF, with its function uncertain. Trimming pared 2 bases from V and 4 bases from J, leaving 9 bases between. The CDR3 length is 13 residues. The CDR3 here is CARSLQGPYGYTF. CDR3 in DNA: TGTGCCAGAAGCTTACAGGGCCCCTATGGCTACACCTTC.

CDR3 bases: TGTGCCAGCAGCACGTGGGGACAGGGGAAAGCTTTCTTT. This codes for CASSTWGQGKAFF. V gene TRBV9 combines with J gene TRBJ1-1, with TRBD1 matching over 10 bases. This CDR3 contains 13 residues. Losses at the gene ends were 4 bases for V and 9 bases for J; bases not matched to a gene: 6. The V gene's germline CDR1 is SGDLS and CDR2 YYNGEE.

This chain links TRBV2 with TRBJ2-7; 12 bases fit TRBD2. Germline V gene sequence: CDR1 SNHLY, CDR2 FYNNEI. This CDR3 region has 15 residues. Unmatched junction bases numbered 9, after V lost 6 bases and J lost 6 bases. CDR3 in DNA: TGTGCCAGCAGCGATACTAGCGGGGGGCCGCGCGAGCAGTACTTC. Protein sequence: CASSDTSGGPREQYF. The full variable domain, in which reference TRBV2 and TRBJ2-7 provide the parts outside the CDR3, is EPEVTQTPSHQVTQMGQEVILRCVPISNHLYFYWYRQILGQKVEFLVSFYNNEISEKSEIFDDQFSVERPDGSNFTLKIRSTKLEDSAMYFCASSDTSGGPREQYFGPGTRLTVT.

This CDR3 reads CASSFHRAREQYF. The CDR3 DNA sequence: TGTGCCAGCAGTTTCCACAGGGCTCGGGAGCAGTACTTC. The V gene is TRBV28, the J gene TRBJ2-7, with D possibly TRBD1 on 6 matching bases. Trimming took off 3 bases at V and 7 bases at J, with 13 bases between the two ends. CDR1 is MDHEN, CDR2 SYDVKM, per germline. The CDR3 consists of 13 residues.

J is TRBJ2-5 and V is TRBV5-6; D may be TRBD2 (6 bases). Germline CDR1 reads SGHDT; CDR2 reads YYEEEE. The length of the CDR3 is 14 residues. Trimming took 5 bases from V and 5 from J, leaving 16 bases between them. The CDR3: CASRATSVYETQYF. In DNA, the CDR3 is TGTGCCAGCAGGGCGACTAGTGTATACGAGACCCAGTACTTC.

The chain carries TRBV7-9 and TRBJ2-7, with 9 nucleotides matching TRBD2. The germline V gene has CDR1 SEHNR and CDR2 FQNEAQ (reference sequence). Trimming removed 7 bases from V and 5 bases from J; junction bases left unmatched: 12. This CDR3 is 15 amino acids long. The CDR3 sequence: CASTLMLAGSNEQYF. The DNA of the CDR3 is TGTGCCAGCACCTTGATGCTAGCGGGAAGTAACGAGCAGTACTTC.

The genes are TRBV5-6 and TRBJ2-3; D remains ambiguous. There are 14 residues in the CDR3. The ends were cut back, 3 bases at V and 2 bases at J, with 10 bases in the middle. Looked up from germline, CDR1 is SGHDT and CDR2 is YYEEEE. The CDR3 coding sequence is TGTGCCAGCAGCTACGGTTTGGCCACAGATACGCAGTATTTT. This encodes CASSYGLATDTQYF.

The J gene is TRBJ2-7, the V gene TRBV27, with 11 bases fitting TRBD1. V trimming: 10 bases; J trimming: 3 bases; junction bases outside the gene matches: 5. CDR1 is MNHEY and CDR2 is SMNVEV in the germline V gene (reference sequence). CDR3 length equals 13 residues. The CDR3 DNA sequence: TGTGCCACCACCGGGACAGGGGGCTACGAGCAGTACTTC. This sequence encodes CATTGTGGYEQYF.

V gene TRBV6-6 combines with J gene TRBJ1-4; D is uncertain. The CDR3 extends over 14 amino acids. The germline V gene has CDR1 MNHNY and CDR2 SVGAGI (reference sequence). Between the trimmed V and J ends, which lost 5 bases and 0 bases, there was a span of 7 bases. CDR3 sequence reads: CASSPWSTNEKLFF. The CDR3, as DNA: TGTGCCAGCAGTCCCTGGTCAACTAATGAAAAACTGTTTTTT.

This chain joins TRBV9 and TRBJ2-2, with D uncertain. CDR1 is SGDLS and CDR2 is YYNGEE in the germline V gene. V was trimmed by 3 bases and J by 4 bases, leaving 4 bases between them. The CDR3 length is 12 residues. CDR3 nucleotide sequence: TGTGCCAGCAGCGAAAGCACCGGGGAGCTGTTTTTT. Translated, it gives CASSESTGELFF.

CDR3 loop: CAWSVTGYNSPLHF. CDR3 nucleotides: TGTGCCTGGAGTGTTACGGGGTATAATTCACCCCTCCACTTT. The V call is TRBV30, the J call TRBJ1-6; D gene unclear. The CDR3 is 14 residues long. Trimming took off 0 bases at V and 4 bases at J, with 7 bases between the two ends. Per germline, CDR1 GTSNPN and CDR2 SVGIG (reference sequence).

CDR3 amino acids: CSAVGLAGGLDTSYNEQFF. The CDR3 DNA reads TGCAGCGCGGTGGGACTAGCGGGGGGCTTAGACACCTCCTACAATGAGCAGTTCTTC. This chain links TRBV29-1 with TRBJ2-1, with 15 bases matching TRBD2. The CDR3 loop spans 19 amino acids. Per germline, CDR1 SQVTM and CDR2 ANQGSEA. The V segment lost 7 bases and the J segment 0 bases; nucleotides outside the gene matches: 13.

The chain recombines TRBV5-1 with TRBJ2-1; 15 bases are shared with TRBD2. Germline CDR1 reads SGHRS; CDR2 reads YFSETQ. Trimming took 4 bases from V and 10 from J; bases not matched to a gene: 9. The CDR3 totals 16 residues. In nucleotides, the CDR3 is TGCGCCAGCAGCCCGTGGACTAGCGGGGGGGTCTTGGAGCAGTTCTTC. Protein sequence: CASSPWTSGGVLEQFF.

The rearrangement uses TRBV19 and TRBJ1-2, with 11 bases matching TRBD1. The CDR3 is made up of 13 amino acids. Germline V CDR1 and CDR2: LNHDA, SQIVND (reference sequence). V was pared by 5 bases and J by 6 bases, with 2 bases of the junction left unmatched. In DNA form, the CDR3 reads TGTGCCAGTAGTTGGACAGGGGGCGATGGCTACACCTTC. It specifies CASSWTGGDGYTF. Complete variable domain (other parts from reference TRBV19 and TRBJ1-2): DGGITQSPKYLFRKEGQNVTLSCEQNLNHDAMYWYRQDPGQGLRLIYYSQIVNDFQKGDIAEGYSVSREKKESFPLTVTSAQKNPTAFYLCASSWTGGDGYTFGSGTRLTVV.

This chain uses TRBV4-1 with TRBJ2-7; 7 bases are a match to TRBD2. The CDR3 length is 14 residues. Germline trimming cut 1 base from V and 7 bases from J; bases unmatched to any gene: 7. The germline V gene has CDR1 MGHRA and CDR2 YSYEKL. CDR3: CASSQVGEGREQYF. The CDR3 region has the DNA TGCGCCAGCAGCCAAGTGGGGGAGGGCAGGGAGCAGTACTTC.

In DNA, the CDR3 is TGTGCCAGTAGTACAGGGTTTGATACGCAGTATTTT. This codes for CASSTGFDTQYF. The rearrangement uses TRBV19 and TRBJ2-3; D may be TRBD1 (5 bases). Trimming removed 4 bases from V and 6 bases from J, with 8 bases in between. Germline-derived CDR1 and CDR2 are LNHDA and SQIVND (reference sequence). The CDR3 runs 12 residues.

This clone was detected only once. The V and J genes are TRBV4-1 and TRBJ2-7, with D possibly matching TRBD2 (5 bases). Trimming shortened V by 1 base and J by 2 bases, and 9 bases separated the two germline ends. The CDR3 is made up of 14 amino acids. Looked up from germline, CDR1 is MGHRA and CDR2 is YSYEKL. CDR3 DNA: TGCGCCAGCAGCCAAGCGACTAATACCTACGAGCAGTACTTC. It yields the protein CASSQATNTYEQYF.

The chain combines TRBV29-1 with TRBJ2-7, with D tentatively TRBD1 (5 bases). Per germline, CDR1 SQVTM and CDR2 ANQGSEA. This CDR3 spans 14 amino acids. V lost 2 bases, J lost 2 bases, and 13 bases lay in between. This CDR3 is CSVEFRALTYEQYF. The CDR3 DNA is TGCAGCGTTGAATTCAGGGCCCTCACCTACGAGCAGTACTTC.

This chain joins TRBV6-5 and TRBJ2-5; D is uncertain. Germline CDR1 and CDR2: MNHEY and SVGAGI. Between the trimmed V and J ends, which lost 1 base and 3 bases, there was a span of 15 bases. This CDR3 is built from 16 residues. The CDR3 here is CASSYLLNIPEETQYF. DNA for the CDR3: TGTGCCAGCAGTTACTTGCTCAATATTCCAGAAGAGACCCAGTACTTC.